The entry below gives a single T cell receptor (beta chain) sequence along with its context. The TCR beta CDR3 regions underwent amplification using RNA transcripts as the source. First-round RT-PCR targeting the TCR CDR3 was performed with the HTBI primer set. Each CDR3 protein gets one entry after TCRdb re-called the multiplex PCR reads with MiXCR. The sample lists 700,000 to 950,000 distinct CDR3 sequences, approximately 40% occurring once. Per the germline V gene, CDR1 is ENHRY and CDR2 is SYGVKD. The V and J ends lost 11 bases and 0 bases, in that order; junction bases with no gene match: 17. This CDR3 spans 17 amino acids. Cells are PBMCs isolated from around 9.4 ml of fresh blood. The data derive from a study of T cells in Graves' hyperthyroidism and ophthalmopathy. Turning to the study itself: Peripheral blood specimens were obtained at initial diagnosis, prior to any treatment.

Material: blood. The source of this sequence is a woman aged 40 to 55 with Graves' hyperthyroidism. The gene calls are TRBV10-3 and TRBJ1-2; 8 bases line up with TRBD1. The CDR3 DNA sequence: TGTGCCGTTCAAGGGGGGGACAGGAGGGACCCTAACTATGGCTACACCTTC. It is translated as CAVQGGDRRDPNYGYTF.